Shown below are 23 T cell receptor beta chains from a single sample sequenced in a study of blood T cell repertoires in COVID-19. Generated by immunoSEQ multiplex PCR, the TCRdb table keeps only in-frame clones and is missing some. Among roughly 130,000 clones listed, roughly 81% were seen once. The sequencing input was PBMCs or T cells enriched from blood (not recorded which). The receptor set was obtained from a woman between 45 and 60 years old with acute COVID-19.

The chain employs TRBV18 and TRBJ2-5, with a possible D match to TRBD1 (6 bases). Germline V gene lookup returns CDR1 KGHSH and CDR2 LQKENI. The V gene lost 3 bases and the J gene lost 0 bases, with 11 bases spanning the gap. CDR3 length equals 15 residues. This CDR3 reads CASSPRTAYQETQYF. Written as DNA, the CDR3 is TGTGCCAGCTCACCCCGGACAGCCTACCAAGAGACCCAGTACTTC.

This chain joins TRBV28 and TRBJ1-1; TRBD1 agrees at 7 bases. In germline, CDR1 is MDHEN, CDR2 SYDVKM. CDR3 length equals 13 residues. V lost 9 bases and J lost 1; bases outside the gene matches: 5. CDR3 nucleotides: TGTGCCAGTCGGGACAGTTCGAACACTGAAGCTTTCTTT. Protein: CASRDSSNTEAFF.

J is TRBJ1-2 and V is TRBV25-1, with a possible D match to TRBD1 (5 bases). Trimming left V 4 bases short and J 7 bases short, with 22 bases between. The V gene's germline CDR1 is MGHDK and CDR2 SYGVNS. The CDR3 is made up of 16 amino acids. CDR3 amino acids: CASSASTEHVVGGYTF. The CDR3 nucleotides are TGTGCCAGCAGTGCTTCGACAGAACATGTGGTTGGTGGCTACACCTTC.

This clone was counted once. The chain joins TRBV30 to TRBJ1-5; 7 nucleotides agree with TRBD1. Trimming cost V 3 bases and J 0 bases; bases outside gene matches: 11. Germline CDR1 GTSNPN, CDR2 SVGIG (reference sequence). CDR3 size: 17 residues. CDR3 protein: CAWSPGGLGYSNQPQHF. The CDR3 nucleotides read TGTGCCTGGAGCCCAGGGGGATTAGGGTATAGCAATCAGCCCCAGCATTTT. Full variable domain (rest looked up from reference TRBV30 and TRBJ1-5): SQTIHQWPATLVQPVGSPLSLECTVEGTSNPNLYWYRQAAGRGLQLLFYSVGIGQISSEVPQNLSASRPQDRQFILSSKKLLLSDSGFYLCAWSPGGLGYSNQPQHFGDGTRLSIL.

This clone came up a few times. The CDR3, as DNA: TGTGCCAGCAGTGGCAGGGGTGAGACCCAGTACTTC. Translating gives CASSGRGETQYF. The chain carries TRBV2 and TRBJ2-5; a possible D gene is TRBD1 (6 bases). From germline, CDR1 is SNHLY and CDR2 FYNNEI. CDR3 length: 12 residues. V lost 4 bases to trimming and J lost 5 bases, with 8 bases between them.

This clone was seen a handful of times. The rearrangement joins TRBV4-2 to TRBJ1-5, with 7 bases aligning to TRBD1. V lost 8 bases and J lost 6; bases outside the gene matches: 19. This CDR3 has 17 amino acids. CDR1 LGHNA and CDR2 YNFKEQ come from the germline V gene. The CDR3 reads CASDKPSGGGYIQPQHF. For the CDR3, the DNA is TGTGCCAGCGACAAGCCATCAGGGGGAGGCTATATTCAGCCCCAGCATTTT.

The chain recombines TRBV4-3 with TRBJ2-7, with D possibly matching TRBD1 (6 bases). The germline gives CDR1 LGHNA, CDR2 YSLEER. The germline V and J ends were trimmed by 0 bases and 5 bases, with 14 bases remaining between them. The CDR3 has 15 residues. The CDR3 DNA reads as TGCGCCAGCAGCCAAGATCTTGGACAGTGGGACGAGCAGTACTTC. Amino acids: CASSQDLGQWDEQYF.

This rearrangement joins TRBV4-1 to TRBJ2-7; 12 bases match TRBD2. The V segment lost 1 base and the J segment 4 bases; nucleotides outside the gene matches: 5. Germline V gives CDR1 MGHRA, CDR2 YSYEKL. The CDR3 runs 16 residues. The DNA of the CDR3 is TGCGCCAGCAGCCAAGTCGTGACTAGCGGGAGATACGAGCAGTACTTC. Protein sequence: CASSQVVTSGRYEQYF.

This clone was observed a handful of times. CDR3 bases: TGTGCCAGTAGTATAGGCCCGGGACTAGCCCCGCATGAGCAGTTCTTC. Protein: CASSIGPGLAPHEQFF. The chain combines TRBV19 with TRBJ2-1; TRBD2 agrees at 9 bases. This CDR3 comprises 16 residues. Trimming removed 1 base from V and 8 bases from J; junction bases left unmatched: 9. Per germline, CDR1 LNHDA and CDR2 SQIVND (reference sequence).

The chain employs TRBV19 and TRBJ2-7; 10 bases map to TRBD2. The CDR3 runs 15 residues. V was clipped by 2 bases and J by 4 bases; unmatched bases: 5. Germline CDR1 reads LNHDA; CDR2 reads SQIVND (reference sequence). The CDR3, as DNA: TGTGCCAGTAGTATAAGGGCTAGCGGGAGATACGAGCAGTACTTC. Amino acids: CASSIRASGRYEQYF.

This chain uses TRBV27 with TRBJ1-1; perhaps TRBD1 as D (5 bases). V lost 8 bases, J lost 6 bases, and 16 bases lay in between. The CDR3 consists of 13 residues. The germline CDR1 and CDR2 sequences are MNHEY and SMNVEV (reference sequence). As DNA, the CDR3 is TGTGCCAGCGGATCGGGACTGTACGCTGAAGCTTTCTTT. Translation gives CASGSGLYAEAFF.

The CDR3 DNA reads TGTGCCAGCAGCTCCGGGACAGGGTTCTACGAGCAGTACTTC. The encoded protein is CASSSGTGFYEQYF. The chain is built from TRBV7-9 and TRBJ2-7, with TRBD1 matching 9 bases. Germline values: CDR1 SEHNR, CDR2 FQNEAQ (reference sequence). Trimming removed 4 bases from V and 3 bases from J; junction bases left unmatched: 4. The length of the CDR3 is 14 residues.

Here the CDR3 reads CASSAGVVDTQYF. The CDR3 DNA reads TGCGCCAGCTCAGCGGGAGTTGTAGATACGCAGTATTTT. The chain has TRBV4-1 and TRBJ2-3; 8 bases match TRBD2. From germline, CDR1 is MGHRA and CDR2 YSYEKL. V trimming: 8 bases; J trimming: 5 bases; junction bases outside the gene matches: 6. The CDR3 runs 13 residues.

This chain connects TRBV2 to TRBJ1-3; TRBD1 agrees at 7 bases. J gave up 0 bases and V 9 bases, and 5 bases lay outside the gene matches. The germline CDR1 and CDR2 sequences are SNHLY and FYNNEI. The CDR3 covers 14 residues. The DNA of the CDR3 is TGTGCCAGGACCCGGGACAGCTCTGGAAACACCATATATTTT. Its protein product is CARTRDSSGNTIYF.

This rearrangement joins TRBV19 to TRBJ2-5, with 10 bases matching TRBD1. This CDR3 is 15 amino acids long. Germline V gives CDR1 LNHDA, CDR2 SQIVND (reference sequence). The V gene end was trimmed by 3 bases and the J gene end by 7 bases; junction bases not matched to a gene: 8. For the CDR3, the DNA is TGTGCCAGTAGTATGACAGGGGGCGCGAGAAGGACCCAGTACTTC. It yields the protein CASSMTGGARRTQYF.

This chain uses TRBV11-3 with TRBJ2-4; a possible D gene is TRBD2 (5 bases). CDR1 and CDR2 from the germline V gene are SGHNT and YENEEA. This CDR3 is built from 17 residues. Trimming stripped 8 bases from V and 0 bases from J, with 20 bases between. CDR3 residues: CASVVGSDELAKNIQYF. CDR3 nucleotide sequence: TGTGCCAGCGTCGTAGGGAGCGACGAACTAGCCAAAAACATTCAGTACTTC.

The chain carries TRBV15 and TRBJ1-2; no clear D. V dropped 5 bases and J dropped 3 bases, with 13 bases sitting between them. The CDR3 consists of 14 residues. Germline CDR1 and CDR2: LNHNV and YYDKDF (reference sequence). CDR3 amino acids: CATSPGRVDYGYTF. CDR3 in DNA: TGTGCCACCAGCCCGGGAAGAGTCGACTATGGCTACACCTTC.

J is TRBJ2-3 and V is TRBV18; the D gene is possibly TRBD1 (6 bases). The germline CDR1 and CDR2 sequences are KGHSH and LQKENI. CDR3 length equals 14 residues. V shed 3 bases and J shed 3 bases, with 10 bases lying between them. The DNA of the CDR3 is TGTGCCAGCTCACCTCAAACAGGGACAGATACGCAGTATTTT. Its protein is CASSPQTGTDTQYF.

This clone was observed a few times. V is TRBV3-1 (or the pseudogene TRBV3-2) and J is TRBJ2-2; 8 bases match TRBD1. CDR3 size: 16 residues. Per the germline V gene, CDR1 is LGHDT and CDR2 is YNNKEL (reference sequence). The J segment lost 1 base and the V segment lost 3 bases, leaving 4 bases of the junction unmatched. The CDR3: CASSQFDRGNTGELFF. The CDR3 DNA reads as TGTGCCAGCAGCCAGTTCGACAGGGGGAACACCGGGGAGCTGTTTTTT.

J is TRBJ1-4 and V is TRBV4-2; 12 bases line up with TRBD1. Per the germline V gene, CDR1 is LGHNA and CDR2 is YNFKEQ. V lost 4 bases and J lost 2; bases outside the gene matches: 11. The length of the CDR3 is 19 residues. The DNA for the CDR3 is TGTGCCAGCAGCCCCACTCTAGGGACAGGGGGCATCACTAATGAAAAACTGTTTTTT. It encodes CASSPTLGTGGITNEKLFF.

The V and J genes are TRBV28 and TRBJ1-1, with D unresolved. V was pared by 9 bases and J by 0 bases, with 5 bases between. The CDR3 is 11 residues long. The V gene's germline CDR1 is MDHEN and CDR2 SYDVKM. In nucleotides, the CDR3 is TGTGCCAGTAGATTGAACACTGAAGCTTTCTTT. Amino acid sequence: CASRLNTEAFF.

The V and J genes are TRBV19 and TRBJ2-1; possible D gene TRBD2, 6 bases. The CDR3 contains 17 residues. With 5 bases removed from V and 0 bases from J, the gap between germline ends came to 17 bases. Germline CDR1 reads LNHDA; CDR2 reads SQIVND (reference sequence). The CDR3 nucleotides read TGTGCCAGTAGTCCTCGGGGTGCGGGGAGCTCCTACAATGAGCAGTTCTTC. Its protein is CASSPRGAGSSYNEQFF.

The chain links TRBV20-1 to TRBJ2-3, with 9 bases fitting TRBD2. The length of the CDR3 is 14 residues. Looked up from germline, CDR1 is DFQATT and CDR2 is SNEGSKA (reference sequence). Germline trimming cut 3 bases from V and 10 bases from J; bases unmatched to any gene: 11. The CDR3, as DNA: TGCAGTGCTAGTCGGCGGGAGGGAGAGAGGCCGCAGTATTTT. This codes for CSASRREGERPQYF.